This TCR beta chain was retrieved from a study of CD8 T cells in ankylosing spondylitis. This clonotype came up many times. Antigen: not known. Study-wide results and caveats: What seemed typical of ankylosing spondylitis blood was a TCR beta motif built from several highly homologous variants. Significant enrichment of disease-linked clones was reported in matched ankylosing spondylitis synovial fluid.

The authors made TCR beta libraries by quantitative 5'-RACE with molecular barcodes. TCRdb processed the 5' RACE reads anew with MiXCR; each CDR3 protein has one entry. The sample contains more than 100,000 distinct CDR3 sequences, roughly 10% of which appear only once. Sequencing was done on a sample of blood, either unsorted or a sorted T cell fraction (not recorded which). The source of this sequence is a female donor with ankylosing spondylitis or in good health (not recorded which).

CDR3 residues: CASSSRTETNTGELFF. CDR3 DNA: TGTGCCAGCAGCTCCCGGACAGAGACGAACACCGGGGAGCTGTTTTTT. This sequence joins TRBV5-6 and TRBJ2-2, with D tentatively TRBD1 (6 bases). The V gene's germline CDR1 is SGHDT and CDR2 YYEEEE. V lost 3 bases to trimming and J lost 0 bases, with 12 bases between them. The CDR3 covers 16 residues. The whole variable domain, filled in from reference TRBV5-6 and TRBJ2-2, reads DAGVTQSPTHLIKTRGQQVTLRCSPKSGHDTVSWYQQALGQGPQFIFQYYEEEERQRGNFPDRFSGHQFPNYSSELNVNALLLGDSALYLCASSSRTETNTGELFFGEGSRLTVL.